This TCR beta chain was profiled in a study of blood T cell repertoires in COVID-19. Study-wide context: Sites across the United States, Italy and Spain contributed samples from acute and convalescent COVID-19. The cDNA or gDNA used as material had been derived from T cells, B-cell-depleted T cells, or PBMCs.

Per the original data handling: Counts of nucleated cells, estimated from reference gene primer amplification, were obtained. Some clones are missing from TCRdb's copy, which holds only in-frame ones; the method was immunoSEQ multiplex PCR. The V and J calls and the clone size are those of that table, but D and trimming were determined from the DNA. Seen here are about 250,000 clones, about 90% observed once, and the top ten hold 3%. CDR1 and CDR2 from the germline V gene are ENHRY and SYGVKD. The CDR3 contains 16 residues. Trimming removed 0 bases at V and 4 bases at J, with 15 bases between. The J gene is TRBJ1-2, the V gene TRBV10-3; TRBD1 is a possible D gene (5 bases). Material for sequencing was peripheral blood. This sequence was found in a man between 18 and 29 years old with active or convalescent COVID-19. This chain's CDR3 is CAISESSYPQAYGYTF. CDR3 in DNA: TGTGCCATCAGTGAGTCGTCGTACCCACAGGCCTATGGCTACACCTTC.